These 10 T cell receptor beta chains share one sample of origin, sequenced in a study of molecular identifiers for immune sequencing clone quantification. TCRdb reprocessed the PCR reads via MiXCR and lists one record per CDR3 protein. This table has a few hundred thousand distinct CDR3 sequences, 25% appearing once. Sample: naive CD8+ T cells from blood, with Jurkat cell RNA spiked in. Subset given: FACS-sorted CD8+CD4-CCR7+CD45RA+ naive T cells. Receptors were obtained from a human donor in good health. Some libraries in this study had Jurkat cell RNA spiked in.

This clonotype has just a few counts. V is TRBV7-6 and J is TRBJ1-2; no definite D call. The CDR3 is made up of 13 amino acids. Germline CDR1 reads SGHVS; CDR2 reads FNYEAQ. V was trimmed by 5 bases and J by 3 bases, leaving 10 bases between them. CDR3 amino acids: CASSPTEHYGYTF. CDR3 nucleotide sequence: TGTGCCAGCAGCCCCACAGAGCACTATGGCTACACCTTC.

The rearrangement joins TRBV6-6 to TRBJ2-7, with D possibly matching TRBD1 (6 bases). This CDR3 region has 14 residues. V was trimmed by 6 bases and J by 2 bases, leaving 14 bases between them. Germline loops: CDR1 MNHNY, CDR2 SVGAGI (reference sequence). The CDR3 protein is CASSLQGLAYEQYF. In nucleotides, the CDR3 is TGTGCCAGCAGCCTGCAGGGGCTGGCCTACGAGCAGTACTTC.

Turning to this clonotype: Given a much more abundant clone one base away, this may be a read error. V and J are TRBV29-1 and TRBJ2-2, with D maybe TRBD2 (6 bases). Germline CDR1 SQVTM, CDR2 ANQGSEA. The length of the CDR3 is 13 residues. CDR3 residues: CSVEWANTGGLFF. Written as DNA, the CDR3 is TGCAGCGTTGAATGGGCGAACACCGGGGGGCTGTTTTTT.

This clonotype was picked up many times. The rearrangement links TRBV13 to TRBJ2-3; no clear D gene. V was trimmed by 2 bases and J by 5 bases, leaving 2 bases between them. The germline gives CDR1 PRHDT, CDR2 FYEKMQ (reference sequence). The CDR3 has 11 residues. In DNA, the CDR3 is TGTGCCAGCAGCTTACAAGATACGCAGTATTTT. It specifies CASSLQDTQYF.

This clonotype was detected a few times. The chain uses TRBV18 and TRBJ2-7; TRBD1 matches 9 bases. The V segment lost 5 bases and the J segment 0 bases; nucleotides outside the gene matches: 14. The CDR3 is made up of 18 amino acids. The germline CDR1 and CDR2 sequences are KGHSH and LQKENI. The CDR3 DNA is TGTGCCAGCTCAGCTGCCCCGCCGGGACAGGGCATCTCCTACGAGCAGTACTTC. The encoded protein is CASSAAPPGQGISYEQYF.

For this clonotype: A much larger clone differs by one base, so this may be a read error. The chain employs TRBV5-6 and TRBJ2-1; D not resolved. This CDR3 spans 14 amino acids. The ends were cut back, 0 bases at V and 9 bases at J, with 13 bases in the middle. Germline V gene sequence: CDR1 SGHDT, CDR2 YYEEEE. The DNA of the CDR3 is TGTGCCAGCAGCTTGGGGCAGGCTCTCGGTGAGCAGTTCTTC. This translates into CASSLGQALGEQFF. The whole variable domain, filled in from reference TRBV5-6 and TRBJ2-1, reads DAGVTQSPTHLIKTRGQQVTLRCSPKSGHDTVSWYQQALGQGPQFIFQYYEEEERQRGNFPDRFSGHQFPNYSSELNVNALLLGDSALYLCASSLGQALGEQFFGPGTRLTVL.

This clonotype has a count of ten or more. The rearrangement links TRBV7-9 to TRBJ2-7; the match to TRBD1 covers 7 bases. The CDR3 runs to 13 residues. Germline lookup yields CDR1 SEHNR and CDR2 FQNEAQ (reference sequence). Losses at the gene ends were 5 bases for V and 4 bases for J; bases not matched to a gene: 5. The CDR3 loop is CASSADRRYEQYF. The CDR3, as DNA: TGTGCCAGCAGCGCGGACAGGAGGTACGAGCAGTACTTC.

This clonotype has only a few counts. The J gene is TRBJ1-1, the V gene TRBV6-2 or TRBV6-3; the D is unclear. Looked up from germline, CDR1 is MNHEY and CDR2 is SVGEGT. There are 13 residues in the CDR3. The V end was cut by 2 bases, the J end by 5 bases, with 9 bases between. CDR3 protein: CASSYVAWTEAFF. CDR3 DNA: TGTGCCAGCAGTTACGTGGCCTGGACTGAAGCTTTCTTT.

Worth noting for this clonotype: Relative to the germline gene, one junction end is altered; a read error may explain this. J is TRBJ2-7 and V is TRBV7-2, with 7 bases lining up with TRBD2. Germline CDR1 is SGHTA and CDR2 is FQGNSA. The CDR3 is made up of 15 amino acids. CDR3 DNA: TGTGTCAGCAGCTTCACGGGACTACCACCCCACGAGCAGTACTTC. This encodes CVSSFTGLPPHEQYF.

DNA for the CDR3: TGTGCCAGCAGTATGAGCGGGTACGAGCAGTACTTC. Translated: CASSMSGYEQYF. The chain recombines TRBV2 with TRBJ2-7; weak D call: TRBD2 (6 bases). The CDR3 consists of 12 residues. Trimming pared 5 bases from V and 4 bases from J, leaving 9 bases between. Germline assignment: CDR1 SNHLY and CDR2 FYNNEI.